This T cell receptor beta chain was sequenced in a study of blood T cell repertoires in COVID-19. For the study at large: PBMCs, B-cell-depleted T cells, or T cells were the source of the cDNA or gDNA that made up the material.

Authors' methods: By means of reference gene primer amplification, nucleated cell counts were estimated. The table came from immunoSEQ multiplex PCR; TCRdb's copy has only in-frame clones and leaves some out. The V and J calls and clone size are taken from that table; D and trimming were inferred from the DNA. This table holds about 74,000 clones, approximately 90% found once. Specimen: peripheral blood. This sequence originates from a man aged 65-85 years with active or convalescent COVID-19.

The CDR3 bases are TGTGCCAGCAGCGTGCTAGCGGTAAGCACAGATACGCAGTATTTT. Its translation is CASSVLAVSTDTQYF. The rearrangement links TRBV5-5 to TRBJ2-3; the match to TRBD2 covers 7 bases. The germline gives CDR1 SGHKS, CDR2 YYEKEE (reference sequence). V lost 4 bases to trimming and J lost 0 bases; unmatched junction nucleotides: 5. The CDR3 is 15 amino acids. Filled out from reference TRBV5-5 and TRBJ2-3, the complete variable domain reads DAGVTQSPTHLIKTRGQQVTLRCSPISGHKSVSWYQQVLGQGPQFIFQYYEKEERGRGNFPDRFSARQFPNYSSELNVNALLLGDSALYLCASSVLAVSTDTQYFGPGTRLTVL.